Shown below are 27 T cell receptor beta chains from a single sample sequenced in a study of blood T cell repertoires in COVID-19. Measured with immunoSEQ multiplex PCR; TCRdb has only the in-frame clones, and not every one. The sample holds under 250,000 clones, roughly 92% seen once. The sequencing input was peripheral blood. The receptors were gathered from a man aged 60 to 69 with COVID-19, enrolled during active disease.

The V gene is TRBV6-5, the J gene TRBJ2-3; perhaps TRBD1 as D (6 bases). CDR1 MNHEY and CDR2 SVGAGI come from the germline V gene. V was pared by 4 bases and J by 1 base, with 15 bases between. The CDR3 spans 16 residues. In nucleotides, the CDR3 is TGTGCCAGCAGTTTCGACAGGTCCGAGGGCACAGATACGCAGTATTTT. Translated, it gives CASSFDRSEGTDTQYF.

J is TRBJ2-1 and V is TRBV5-1; 10 bases fit TRBD2. Germline V lookup: CDR1 SGHRS, CDR2 YFSETQ. V dropped 0 bases and J dropped 7; count of bases not matched to a gene: 10. The CDR3 contains 17 residues. CDR3 bases: TGCGCCAGCAGCTTGGCCCCGGGAGCGGGAGGGCAAAATGAGCAGTTCTTC. This gives the protein CASSLAPGAGGQNEQFF. Full variable domain (missing parts from reference TRBV5-1 and TRBJ2-1): KAGVTQTPRYLIKTRGQQVTLSCSPISGHRSVSWYQQTPGQGLQFLFEYFSETQRNKGNFPGRFSGRQFSNSRSEMNVSTLELGDSALYLCASSLAPGAGGQNEQFFGPGTRLTVL.

The CDR3 reads CASSFLTGRSEKLFF. The CDR3 DNA reads as TGTGCCAGCAGTTTCCTGACAGGGAGGAGCGAAAAACTGTTTTTT. The chain combines TRBV28 with TRBJ1-4; TRBD1 aligns across 7 bases. Germline V gene data show CDR1 as MDHEN and CDR2 as SYDVKM. V shed 3 bases and J 8 bases; nucleotides not matched to a gene: 9. There are 15 residues in the CDR3.

This clone was observed once. The V call is TRBV19, the J call TRBJ2-2; 9 bases align to TRBD2. This CDR3 comprises 15 residues. Losses at the gene ends were 3 bases for V and 6 bases for J; bases not matched to a gene: 5. The germline V gene encodes CDR1 LNHDA and CDR2 SQIVND (reference sequence). The CDR3 nucleotides are TGTGCCAGTAGTATTCCCGGGACTAGCTCCGGGGAGCTGTTTTTT. Residues: CASSIPGTSSGELFF.

This clone occurred once. V gene TRBV6-5 combines with J gene TRBJ1-2, with 7 positions matching TRBD1. Germline assignment: CDR1 MNHEY and CDR2 SVGAGI. V was pared by 6 bases and J by 1 base, with 8 bases of the junction left unmatched. The CDR3 is made up of 15 amino acids. The CDR3 coding sequence is TGTGCCAGCAGACGCGGACAGGCAATTAACTATGGCTACACCTTC. This encodes CASRRGQAINYGYTF.

This clone has a single count. This chain links TRBV6-5 with TRBJ1-2; TRBD1 matches 9 bases. This CDR3 comprises 16 residues. Germline V gives CDR1 MNHEY, CDR2 SVGAGI. The junction had 11 bases not matched to a gene; V was cut back by 2 bases and J by 7 bases. Here the CDR3 DNA reads TGTGCCAGCAGTTACCGCGGCGGGGACAGGGTTGTTGGCTACACCTTC. It yields the protein CASSYRGGDRVVGYTF.

The chain combines TRBV30 with TRBJ2-5; a possible D gene is TRBD2 (6 bases). The ends were cut back, 1 base at V and 2 bases at J, with 14 bases in the middle. The CDR3 sequence is 15 residues long. Germline values: CDR1 GTSNPN, CDR2 SVGIG (reference sequence). CDR3 DNA: TGTGCCTGGAGTGATCTCGGCGGGGATCAAGAGACCCAGTACTTC. It codes for CAWSDLGGDQETQYF.

This rearrangement joins TRBV19 to TRBJ2-1; 15 bases agree with TRBD2. J lost 7 bases, V lost 4 bases, and 8 bases had no gene match. The CDR3 contains 17 residues. Germline assignment: CDR1 LNHDA and CDR2 SQIVND (reference sequence). The chain's CDR3 is CASSRGLAGGVVNEQFF. In DNA, the CDR3 is TGTGCCAGTAGTAGGGGACTAGCGGGAGGAGTCGTGAATGAGCAGTTCTTC.

The genes are TRBV10-1 and TRBJ2-3; TRBD2 aligns across 7 bases. CDR3 size: 15 residues. J gave up 6 bases and V 0 bases, and 6 bases lay outside the gene matches. Germline CDR1 WNHNN, CDR2 SYGVQD (reference sequence). The CDR3 nucleotides read TGCGCCAGCAGTGAGTCAGCGGGGAGGAGTGATACGCAGTATTTT. Its translation: CASSESAGRSDTQYF.

V usage is TRBV4-3 and J usage is TRBJ1-2, with no clear D. V lost 0 bases and J 4 bases, leaving 6 bases between the germline ends. There are 13 residues in the CDR3. The germline V gene encodes CDR1 LGHNA and CDR2 YSLEER. CDR3 in amino acids: CASSQERSYGYTF. CDR3 DNA: TGCGCCAGCAGCCAAGAGCGAAGCTATGGCTACACCTTC.

This clone was found once. The V and J genes are TRBV29-1 and TRBJ1-1, with D possibly matching TRBD1 (5 bases). The V gene lost 5 bases and the J gene lost 5 bases, with 15 bases spanning the gap. The CDR3 has 13 residues. Germline V CDR1 and CDR2: SQVTM, ANQGSEA. Written as DNA, the CDR3 is TGCAGCGTTTCCTGGGCAGGGATGACTGAAGCTTTCTTT. It specifies CSVSWAGMTEAFF.

This clone came up once. The rearrangement links TRBV10-1 to TRBJ2-2, with 7 bases aligning to TRBD2. V dropped 2 bases and J dropped 3; count of bases not matched to a gene: 6. Germline V CDR1 and CDR2: WNHNN, SYGVQD (reference sequence). The CDR3 consists of 16 residues. The CDR3 sequence: CASSEGSGEYTGELFF. The DNA of the CDR3 is TGCGCCAGCAGTGAGGGGAGCGGGGAGTACACCGGGGAGCTGTTTTTT.

The V and J genes are TRBV19 and TRBJ1-2, with D unresolved. Germline assignment: CDR1 LNHDA and CDR2 SQIVND (reference sequence). V gave up 3 bases and J gave up 7 bases, with 15 bases separating them. The CDR3 totals 14 residues. The CDR3 DNA is TGTGCCAGTAGTATGGATCCGTCCGAGGGTGGCTACACCTTC. Translated, it gives CASSMDPSEGGYTF.

V and J are TRBV19 and TRBJ2-3, with D possibly matching TRBD1 (5 bases). CDR1 is LNHDA and CDR2 is SQIVND in the germline V gene (reference sequence). The CDR3 extends over 15 amino acids. V dropped 5 bases and J dropped 2 bases, with 14 bases sitting between them. This CDR3 reads CASSPQGGYTDTQYF. CDR3 in DNA: TGTGCCAGTAGTCCCCAGGGTGGCTACACAGATACGCAGTATTTT.

The J gene is TRBJ2-3, the V gene TRBV7-3, with 12 bases fitting TRBD2. V lost 5 bases to trimming and J lost 0 bases; unmatched junction nucleotides: 15. The germline gives CDR1 SGHTA, CDR2 FQGTGA. The CDR3 is 20 amino acids. The CDR3 coding sequence is TGTGCCAGCAGCGAGAGGCACCGACTAGCGGGGGAAGTTAGCACAGATACGCAGTATTTT. Its protein product is CASSERHRLAGEVSTDTQYF.

The chain links TRBV12-3 or TRBV12-4 to TRBJ1-4; weak D call: TRBD1 (5 bases). The CDR3 extends over 12 amino acids. V lost 2 bases and J 12 bases, leaving 10 bases between the germline ends. The CDR3, as DNA: TGTGCCAGCAGTTTATTTTCGGGGGAACTGTTTTTT. This translates into CASSLFSGELFF.

The rearrangement links TRBV10-1 to TRBJ2-7, with TRBD1 matching 7 bases. This CDR3 spans 14 amino acids. CDR1 and CDR2 (germline): WNHNN, SYGVQD (reference sequence). Unmatched junction bases numbered 9, after V lost 3 bases and J lost 7 bases. CDR3 coding DNA: TGCGCCAGCAGTGAACAGGGGCCCCTACGTGAGCAGTACTTC. It is translated as CASSEQGPLREQYF.

The CDR3 DNA is TGTGCCAGTAGTATAGATCGGTTCAATGAGCAGTTCTTC. Translated: CASSIDRFNEQFF. This chain connects TRBV19 to TRBJ2-1; D unresolved. CDR1 is LNHDA, CDR2 SQIVND, per germline (reference sequence). V was shortened by 0 bases and J by 6 bases, with 6 bases between the two germline ends. The CDR3 covers 13 residues.

V and J are TRBV28 and TRBJ2-3, with D possibly being TRBD2 (5 bases). Germline-derived CDR1 and CDR2 are MDHEN and SYDVKM. CDR3 length: 12 amino acids. V was trimmed by 3 bases and J by 4 bases, leaving 5 bases between them. CDR3 region: CASSLEADTQYF. Here the CDR3 DNA reads TGTGCCAGCAGTTTGGAGGCAGATACGCAGTATTTT. Supplemented by reference TRBV28 and TRBJ2-3, the full variable domain reads DVKVTQSSRYLVKRTGEKVFLECVQDMDHENMFWYRQDPGLGLRLIYFSYDVKMKEKGDIPEGYSVSREKKERFSLILESASTNQTSMYLCASSLEADTQYFGPGTRLTVL.

J is TRBJ2-7 and V is TRBV12-3 or TRBV12-4, with 7 bases aligning to TRBD1. V was clipped by 3 bases and J by 3 bases; unmatched bases: 2. The CDR3 has 13 residues. CDR3 residues: CASSFSGGYEQYF. CDR3 DNA: TGTGCCAGCAGTTTCTCAGGGGGCTACGAGCAGTACTTC.

The chain uses TRBV29-1 and TRBJ2-2; D is possibly TRBD2 (5 bases). Germline V gene data show CDR1 as SQVTM and CDR2 as ANQGSEA. The CDR3 runs to 12 residues. Trimming removed 4 bases from V and 5 bases from J, with 8 bases in between. The CDR3 spells CSVAPGTGELFF. The CDR3, as DNA: TGCAGCGTTGCACCGGGGACCGGGGAGCTGTTTTTT.

The chain recombines TRBV28 with TRBJ1-2; 9 nucleotides align to TRBD1. V lost 10 bases, J lost 4 bases, and 16 bases stayed unmatched. The CDR3 extends over 16 amino acids. CDR1 is MDHEN, CDR2 SYDVKM, per germline. CDR3 protein: CATQPRDRVRGYGYTF. In DNA, the CDR3 is TGTGCCACCCAACCCCGGGACAGGGTAAGGGGCTATGGCTACACCTTC.

The V and J genes are TRBV6-5 and TRBJ1-1; D not certain. From germline, CDR1 is MNHEY and CDR2 SVGAGI. The germline V and J ends were trimmed by 6 bases and 4 bases, with 15 bases remaining between them. The CDR3 consists of 14 residues. The CDR3 bases are TGTGCCAGCAGAAACGGCTTGGAGGTCACTGAAGCTTTCTTT. Translating gives CASRNGLEVTEAFF.

The gene calls are TRBV19 and TRBJ1-1; no firm D call. V was cut by 5 bases and J by 4 bases, with 11 bases left in between. Germline V gene lookup returns CDR1 LNHDA and CDR2 SQIVND (reference sequence). CDR3 length: 13 residues. CDR3 amino acids: CASSHGVGTEAFF. The CDR3 DNA reads TGTGCCAGTAGTCACGGGGTCGGCACTGAAGCTTTCTTT.

The chain couples TRBV28 to TRBJ1-5; the match to TRBD1 covers 8 bases. Germline-derived CDR1 and CDR2 are MDHEN and SYDVKM. The CDR3 covers 17 residues. Trimming at V came to 3 bases and at J to 0 bases, leaving 7 bases not matched to a gene. The CDR3 reads CASSLPADRASNQPQHF. The CDR3 DNA reads as TGTGCCAGCAGTTTGCCGGCGGACAGGGCTAGCAATCAGCCCCAGCATTTT.

The rearrangement uses TRBV30 and TRBJ1-4; a possible D gene is TRBD1 (5 bases). The V and J ends lost 4 bases and 6 bases respectively, with 9 bases between them. Germline loops: CDR1 GTSNPN, CDR2 SVGIG (reference sequence). CDR3 length: 12 residues. In DNA, the CDR3 is TGTGCCTGGAACGGGGGTTATGAAAAACTGTTTTTT. Protein: CAWNGGYEKLFF.

The CDR3 sequence is CASSPKPGQADNSPLHF. DNA for the CDR3: TGCGCCAGCAGCCCCAAACCAGGACAGGCCGACAATTCACCCCTCCACTTT. The rearrangement uses TRBV5-1 and TRBJ1-6; 7 bases line up with TRBD1. The ends lost 4 bases at V and 7 bases at J; junction bases unmatched: 14. CDR1 is SGHRS, CDR2 YFSETQ, per germline. This CDR3 contains 17 residues.